This TCR beta chain was documented in a study of shared clonotypes between healthy human individuals. Study-wide points: Naive subsets tended to show greater estimated richness than memory subsets.

With regard to this clone: Its antigen is currently unknown.

Profiled with immunoSEQ multiplex PCR; TCRdb holds only in-frame clones, not every one. The table includes under 750,000 clones, 55% to 75% detected once. Germline values: CDR1 MNHEY, CDR2 SVGAGI. This CDR3 is 13 amino acids long. V was shortened by 3 bases and J by 5 bases, with 10 bases between the two germline ends. The chain uses TRBV6-5 and TRBJ2-5; D may be TRBD2 (5 bases). The sample comprised memory CD4+ T cells sorted from blood. This sample's subset: CD45RA-negative fraction. The sequence was collected from a woman aged 25 to 39 in good health. The CDR3 protein is CASSYLAGETQYF. The CDR3 DNA reads TGTGCCAGCAGTTATCTAGCCGGGGAGACCCAGTACTTC.